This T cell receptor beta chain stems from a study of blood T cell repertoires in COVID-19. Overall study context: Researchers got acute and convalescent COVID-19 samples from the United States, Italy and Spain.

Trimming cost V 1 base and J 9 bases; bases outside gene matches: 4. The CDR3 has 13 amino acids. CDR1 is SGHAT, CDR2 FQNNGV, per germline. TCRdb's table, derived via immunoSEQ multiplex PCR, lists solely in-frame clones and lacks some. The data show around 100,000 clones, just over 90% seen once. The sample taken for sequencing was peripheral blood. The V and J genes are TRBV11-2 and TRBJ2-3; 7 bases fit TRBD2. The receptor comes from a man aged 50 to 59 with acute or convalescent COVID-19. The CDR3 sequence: CASSLAGGLTQYF. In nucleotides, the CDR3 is TGTGCCAGCAGCTTAGCGGGAGGTCTAACGCAGTATTTT.